This T cell receptor beta chain was identified in a study of post-analysis software for immune sequencing data. About the research overall: Clinical courses comprised relapsing-remitting, secondary progressive and progressive-relapsing multiple sclerosis.

Built from TCR beta cDNA, the libraries had unique molecular identifiers in them. With about 0.9 to 11 million T cells as the source, hundreds of thousands of cDNA molecules resulted. TCRdb re-called the PCR reads with MiXCR, one entry per CDR3 protein. This sample carries over 700,000 distinct CDR3 sequences, 25% to 30% of them seen once, and the ten largest clones take more than 0.55%. Study results and limitations: Samples sharing a preparation batch grouped tightly together when assessed by F measure. Diversity measured as normalized Chao1 was significantly lower in multiple sclerosis patients than in controls.

There are many counts of this clonotype. The antigen remains unidentified. Sequencing input: blood. This receptor was taken from a girl aged 5 to 17 with multiple sclerosis.

The DNA for the CDR3 is TGTGCCAGCAGTGAAGGAGGAAGCTCCTACAATGAGCAGTTCTTC. Translating gives CASSEGGSSYNEQFF. This chain joins TRBV6-5 and TRBJ2-1, with D perhaps TRBD2 (5 bases). V was shortened by 5 bases and J by 0 bases, with 11 bases between the two germline ends. The CDR3 totals 15 residues. Looked up from germline, CDR1 is MNHEY and CDR2 is SVGAGI.